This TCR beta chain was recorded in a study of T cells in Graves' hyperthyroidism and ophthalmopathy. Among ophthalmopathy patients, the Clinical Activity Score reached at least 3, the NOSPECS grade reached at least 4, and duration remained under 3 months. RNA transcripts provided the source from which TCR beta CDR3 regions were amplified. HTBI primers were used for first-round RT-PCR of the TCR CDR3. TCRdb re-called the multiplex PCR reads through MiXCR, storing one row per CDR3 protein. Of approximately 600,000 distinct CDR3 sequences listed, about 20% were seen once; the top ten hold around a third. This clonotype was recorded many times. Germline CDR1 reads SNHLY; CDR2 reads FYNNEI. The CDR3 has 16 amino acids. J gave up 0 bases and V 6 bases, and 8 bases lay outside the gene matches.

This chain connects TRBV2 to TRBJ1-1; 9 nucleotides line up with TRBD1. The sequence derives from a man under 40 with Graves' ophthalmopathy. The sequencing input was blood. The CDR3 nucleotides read TGTGCCAGCAGACGGACAGGGGTAAACATGAACACTGAAGCTTTCTTT. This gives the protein CASRRTGVNMNTEAFF.